Below are 28 T cell receptor beta chains sequenced from a single sample in a study of cytomegalovirus exposure and HLA in healthy donors (dated by TCRdb to 2015 to 2018). Libraries were built with the immunoSEQ multiplex PCR assay. The table was pulled from immuneACCESS by TCRdb, which kept in-frame rearrangements only. Such tables lose some clones; where checked, under half of the loss comes from unresolved V genes, and the rest has no known cause. The sample yields about 83,000 clones; about 96% were counted once. The ten top clones hold about 1.3% of the sample. The sample consisted of PBMCs. The receptor source for this set is a woman under 30 in good health and CMV-seronegative.

This chain connects TRBV6-5 to TRBJ2-1; perhaps TRBD2 as D (5 bases). Trimming pared 1 base from V and 15 bases from J, leaving 10 bases between. The CDR3 spans 11 residues. Germline loops: CDR1 MNHEY, CDR2 SVGAGI. CDR3 sequence: CASSYYGILFF. CDR3 nucleotide sequence: TGTGCCAGCAGTTACTACGGGATCCTGTTCTTC.

The V gene is TRBV6-1, the J gene TRBJ1-3; D is perhaps TRBD1 (6 bases). The length of the CDR3 is 13 residues. The germline V and J ends were trimmed by 7 bases and 1 base, with 8 bases remaining between them. CDR1 and CDR2 from the germline V gene are MNHNS and SASEGT. The CDR3 nucleotides read TGTGCCAGCATTGGACAGTCTGGAAACACCATATATTTT. This translates into CASIGQSGNTIYF.

The CDR3 loop reads CASSLALAGGYEQFF. In DNA, the CDR3 is TGTGCCAGCAGCTTAGCGCTAGCGGGAGGGTATGAGCAGTTCTTC. The chain is built from TRBV7-2 and TRBJ2-1, with 12 bases matching TRBD2. The V gene end was trimmed by 0 bases and the J gene end by 8 bases; junction bases not matched to a gene: 2. Germline CDR1 reads SGHTA; CDR2 reads FQGNSA. There are 15 residues in the CDR3.

This chain connects TRBV28 to TRBJ2-2, with 11 bases fitting TRBD2. Losses at the gene ends were 6 bases for V and 4 bases for J; bases not matched to a gene: 4. This CDR3 is built from 15 residues. Looked up from germline, CDR1 is MDHEN and CDR2 is SYDVKM. The CDR3 DNA reads as TGTGCCAGCAGCGGGGGGACTAGCGGCACCGGGGAGCTGTTTTTT. Protein: CASSGGTSGTGELFF.

The genes are TRBV14 and TRBJ1-5, with 7 nucleotides matching TRBD1. The ends lost 4 bases at V and 6 bases at J; junction bases unmatched: 6. Germline CDR1 and CDR2: SGHDN and FVKESK. The length of the CDR3 is 14 residues. The CDR3 DNA is TGTGCCAGCAGCCCCAGGGGGTGGGCTCAGCCCCAGCATTTT. This translates into CASSPRGWAQPQHF.

The chain joins TRBV5-1 to TRBJ2-1, with 9 bases identical to TRBD2. V was pared by 3 bases and J by 7 bases, with 8 bases of the junction left unmatched. The CDR3 length is 15 residues. CDR1 is SGHRS, CDR2 YFSETQ, per germline. CDR3: CASSWGGSGRNEQFF. For the CDR3, the DNA is TGCGCCAGCAGCTGGGGGGGTAGCGGGAGAAATGAGCAGTTCTTC.

The chain employs TRBV14 and TRBJ2-7; 8 bases line up with TRBD1. The junction had 8 bases not matched to a gene; V was cut back by 2 bases and J by 2 bases. Germline V CDR1 and CDR2: SGHDN, FVKESK. This CDR3 has 16 amino acids. CDR3 protein: CASSQFARGRTYEQYF. For the CDR3, the DNA is TGTGCCAGCAGCCAATTTGCCAGGGGGCGCACCTACGAGCAGTACTTC.

The chain has TRBV28 and TRBJ2-7, with 11 bases lining up with TRBD2. In germline, CDR1 is MDHEN, CDR2 SYDVKM. The CDR3 loop spans 14 amino acids. The V and J ends lost 5 bases and 4 bases, in that order; junction bases with no gene match: 4. CDR3 DNA: TGTGCCAGCAGTATTACTAGCGGGAGATACGAGCAGTACTTC. It yields the protein CASSITSGRYEQYF.

The rearrangement links TRBV5-1 to TRBJ2-7; possibly TRBD2 for D (5 bases). Trimming cost V 4 bases and J 3 bases, with 11 bases left between them. CDR1 SGHRS and CDR2 YFSETQ come from the germline V gene. The CDR3 extends over 13 amino acids. This CDR3 reads CASSPYRGYEQYF. The CDR3 bases are TGCGCCAGCAGCCCCTACCGGGGCTACGAGCAGTACTTC.

This chain links TRBV9 with TRBJ1-1; 7 nucleotides match TRBD1. The CDR3 has 17 amino acids. V lost 0 bases and J lost 0; bases outside the gene matches: 8. Germline lookup yields CDR1 SGDLS and CDR2 YYNGEE. The CDR3 sequence: CASSVAGGLFLNTEAFF. The CDR3 DNA sequence: TGTGCCAGCAGCGTAGCAGGGGGACTCTTTTTGAACACTGAAGCTTTCTTT.

The chain uses TRBV28 and TRBJ1-5; D call uncertain. CDR3 length: 18 amino acids. Deletions cut 5 bases from V and 2 bases from J, with 22 bases between. Germline CDR1 is MDHEN and CDR2 is SYDVKM. The CDR3 is CASSPNRGRVGGNQPQHF. As DNA, the CDR3 is TGTGCCAGCAGTCCCAACCGTGGGAGGGTTGGGGGCAATCAGCCCCAGCATTTT.

V is TRBV7-2 and J is TRBJ1-2; 7 bases match TRBD1. Unmatched junction bases numbered 16, after V lost 10 bases and J lost 5 bases. Germline CDR1 reads SGHTA; CDR2 reads FQGNSA. This CDR3 has 15 amino acids. The CDR3 DNA reads as TGTGCCAACACGCGCCTGTGGGGGACAGCATATGGCTACACCTTC. This gives the protein CANTRLWGTAYGYTF.

The V gene is TRBV5-1, the J gene TRBJ1-2; 8 bases are a match to TRBD1. Trimming at V came to 0 bases and at J to 4 bases, leaving 5 bases not matched to a gene. The CDR3 is 15 residues long. CDR1 and CDR2 (germline): SGHRS, YFSETQ. CDR3 loop: CASSLATGGGYGYTF. The CDR3 region has the DNA TGCGCCAGCAGCTTGGCTACAGGGGGTGGCTATGGCTACACCTTC.

The genes are TRBV7-9 and TRBJ2-1; TRBD2 aligns across 7 bases. This CDR3 is 18 amino acids long. CDR1 and CDR2 from the germline V gene are SEHNR and FQNEAQ (reference sequence). With V trimmed by 5 bases and J by 5 bases, 18 bases remained unmatched. CDR3 in DNA: TGTGCCAGCAGCGCCCGCCTGGGTGAGCGGGATAGGAACAATGAGCAGTTCTTC. It translates to CASSARLGERDRNNEQFF. Complete variable domain (other parts from reference TRBV7-9 and TRBJ2-1): DTGVSQNPRHKITKRGQNVTFRCDPISEHNRLYWYRQTLGQGPEFLTYFQNEAQLEKSRLLSDRFSAERPKGSFSTLEIQRTEQGDSAMYLCASSARLGERDRNNEQFFGPGTRLTVL.

V gene TRBV19 combines with J gene TRBJ2-5; the match to TRBD2 covers 7 bases. The germline V gene encodes CDR1 LNHDA and CDR2 SQIVND (reference sequence). CDR3 length equals 14 residues. Trimming took 8 bases from V and 4 from J; bases not matched to a gene: 10. The CDR3 sequence is CASSGGSFRETQYF. CDR3 DNA sequence: TGTGCCAGTTCAGGCGGGAGTTTCCGAGAGACCCAGTACTTC.

In this sample, this clone turned up a few times. The rearrangement uses TRBV2 and TRBJ1-5; 7 positions agree with TRBD1. The V gene end was trimmed by 8 bases and the J gene end by 0 bases; junction bases not matched to a gene: 1. CDR3 length: 13 residues. Germline CDR1 is SNHLY and CDR2 is FYNNEI. DNA for the CDR3: TGTGCCAGCGGACAGGATAGCAATCAGCCCCAGCATTTT. This encodes CASGQDSNQPQHF.

V gene TRBV5-1 combines with J gene TRBJ2-1, with 9 bases that match TRBD2. This CDR3 region has 14 residues. Losses at the gene ends were 7 bases for V and 6 bases for J; bases not matched to a gene: 8. Germline values: CDR1 SGHRS, CDR2 YFSETQ. In nucleotides, the CDR3 is TGCGCCAGCTCCTTGCGGGAGGGCCGCAATGAGCAGTTCTTC. It yields the protein CASSLREGRNEQFF.

V usage is TRBV28 and J usage is TRBJ2-2, with TRBD2 identical over 15 bases. The CDR3 spans 20 residues. Germline CDR1 reads MDHEN; CDR2 reads SYDVKM. The V gene end was trimmed by 5 bases and the J gene end by 4 bases; junction bases not matched to a gene: 14. This chain's CDR3 is CASSTGGLAGGRSGTGELFF. CDR3 sequence (DNA): TGTGCCAGCAGTACCGGGGGACTAGCGGGAGGACGATCAGGCACCGGGGAGCTGTTTTTT. Together with reference TRBV28 and TRBJ2-2, the CDR3 gives the full variable domain: DVKVTQSSRYLVKRTGEKVFLECVQDMDHENMFWYRQDPGLGLRLIYFSYDVKMKEKGDIPEGYSVSREKKERFSLILESASTNQTSMYLCASSTGGLAGGRSGTGELFFGEGSRLTVL.

This clone was seen just once. This chain joins TRBV9 and TRBJ1-6, with no clear D. V was pared by 4 bases and J by 8 bases, with 16 bases between. From germline, CDR1 is SGDLS and CDR2 YYNGEE. The CDR3 runs to 15 residues. CDR3 nucleotides: TGTGCCAGCAGCCCCGAGGGAGGGAGCTATTCACCCCTCCACTTT. Amino acids: CASSPEGGSYSPLHF.

The J gene is TRBJ2-1, the V gene TRBV7-6; D not certain. The CDR3 has 14 residues. Trimming stripped 1 base from V and 8 bases from J, with 12 bases between. Germline CDR1 and CDR2: SGHVS and FNYEAQ. The CDR3 region is CASSLVGRLHEQFF. CDR3 DNA: TGTGCCAGCAGCTTAGTTGGCCGTCTCCATGAGCAGTTCTTC.

The chain couples TRBV4-1 to TRBJ2-7; no clear D. V lost 1 base to trimming and J lost 3 bases, with 13 bases between them. Germline lookup yields CDR1 MGHRA and CDR2 YSYEKL. The CDR3 contains 15 residues. The CDR3 region has the DNA TGCGCCAGCAGCCAAGGGTACCCAGCGATCTACGAGCAGTACTTC. Its translation: CASSQGYPAIYEQYF.

The V call is TRBV6-6, the J call TRBJ1-1, with a weak D call TRBD1 (5 bases). Per germline, CDR1 MNHNY and CDR2 SVGAGI (reference sequence). V gave up 5 bases and J gave up 10 bases, with 23 bases separating them. This CDR3 comprises 15 residues. The CDR3 reads CASSPAQGERSAAFF. In DNA form, the CDR3 reads TGTGCCAGCAGTCCAGCCCAGGGTGAGAGGAGTGCAGCTTTCTTT.

V usage is TRBV19 and J usage is TRBJ2-1; D possibly corresponds to TRBD2 (7 bases). From germline, CDR1 is LNHDA and CDR2 SQIVND (reference sequence). Trimming removed 3 bases at V and 10 bases at J, with 19 bases between. The CDR3 loop spans 15 amino acids. The CDR3 here is CASSMSGRGAGEQFF. DNA for the CDR3: TGTGCCAGTAGTATGAGTGGGAGGGGGGCAGGGGAGCAGTTCTTC.

The V gene is TRBV6-1, the J gene TRBJ1-4; D is undetermined. This CDR3 is 17 amino acids long. Germline-derived CDR1 and CDR2 are MNHNS and SASEGT. V was clipped by 3 bases and J by 0 bases, with 14 bases between them. The CDR3 bases are TGTGCCAGCAGTGAGCAACCCACCAGTGCAACTAATGAAAAACTGTTTTTT. Encoded protein: CASSEQPTSATNEKLFF.

This chain connects TRBV6-5 to TRBJ1-1; no reliable D call. The germline V gene has CDR1 MNHEY and CDR2 SVGAGI. CDR3 length: 14 amino acids. Trimming pared 0 bases from V and 2 bases from J, leaving 7 bases between. This CDR3 reads CASSYSSTNTEAFF. CDR3 sequence (DNA): TGTGCCAGCAGTTACTCGTCCACAAACACTGAAGCTTTCTTT.

CDR3 DNA sequence: TGCGCCAGCAGCAGGGCGGGGACAGGGGGAACCAAGGACTACAATGAGCAGTTCTTC. Translated, it gives CASSRAGTGGTKDYNEQFF. This chain uses TRBV5-1 with TRBJ2-1; 11 bases agree with TRBD1. The CDR3 length is 19 residues. Trimming removed 4 bases from V and 3 bases from J; junction bases left unmatched: 15. Germline CDR1 SGHRS, CDR2 YFSETQ.

The gene calls are TRBV18 and TRBJ1-2; D is perhaps TRBD1 (6 bases). CDR3 length: 16 amino acids. Trimming removed 4 bases at V and 7 bases at J, with 22 bases between. CDR1 KGHSH and CDR2 LQKENI come from the germline V gene. Written as DNA, the CDR3 is TGTGCCAGCTCACGATTAACAGGGCCTCAAGGATTTGGCTACACCTTC. Protein: CASSRLTGPQGFGYTF.

V usage is TRBV7-2 and J usage is TRBJ2-1, with TRBD2 matching 7 bases. V was pared by 0 bases and J by 5 bases, with 19 bases of the junction left unmatched. Germline V gene sequence: CDR1 SGHTA, CDR2 FQGNSA. CDR3 length: 20 residues. The CDR3 sequence is CASSLAGSGKAKRGHNEQFF. The CDR3 region has the DNA TGTGCCAGCAGCTTAGCGGGCAGCGGGAAGGCTAAAAGAGGGCACAATGAGCAGTTCTTC.